The clone carrying this T cell receptor (beta chain) was seen just once. The data belong to a study of T cell changes during pregnancy in multiple sclerosis. TCRdb keeps only in-frame clones here, not all; method: immunoSEQ multiplex PCR. The data show around 60,000 clones, approximately 92% seen once. Trimming removed 4 bases at V and 7 bases at J, with 16 bases between. Germline CDR1 reads MNHEY; CDR2 reads SVGAGI. This CDR3 has 14 amino acids. This TCR derives from a female donor with multiple sclerosis, enrolled in a pregnancy study. J is TRBJ1-1 and V is TRBV6-5; tentative D call: TRBD1 (6 bases). This material consisted of CD4+ T cells from peripheral blood mononuclear cells, taken before pregnancy. CDR3 in amino acids: CASSSRRTVLEAFF. The CDR3 DNA sequence: TGTGCCAGCAGTTCCCGACGGACAGTTCTTGAAGCTTTCTTT.